This T cell receptor (beta chain) was obtained from a study of cytomegalovirus exposure and HLA in healthy donors. The CDR3 totals 14 residues. CDR1 is SGHTA, CDR2 FQGNSA, per germline. V lost 3 bases and J 2 bases, leaving 9 bases between the germline ends. Worth noting for this clone: What it recognizes is unknown.

Primers for the PCR totalled 60 Vbeta and 13 Jbeta. Only in-frame clones appear in the TCRdb table, and some are missing; sequencing was by immunoSEQ multiplex PCR. The table lists tens of thousands of clones, over 75% of them singletons. Findings and caveats of the study: As confirmed in vitro, a few CMV-associated chains were specific for CMV antigens. Despite most TCR sequences being rare, some public TCRs occurred in many donors.

V usage is TRBV7-2 and J usage is TRBJ2-3; D not resolved. Specimen: PBMCs. The receptor was derived from a man under 40 in good health and CMV-seropositive. The CDR3 protein is CASSFLISTDTQYF. The CDR3 DNA reads as TGTGCCAGCAGCTTCCTAATCTCCACAGATACGCAGTATTTT.